This T cell receptor (delta chain) was recovered during a study of γδ T cells in repeated Plasmodium falciparum infection. Study in general: Four controlled malaria infections with P. falciparum NF54 spanned 500 to 650 days. Timepoints: baseline, immediately before selected infections, and 21 days after every infection.

Gammadelta T cells were flow-sorted from PBMC into Vgamma9/Vdelta2+ and Vdelta2-negative populations for bulk analysis. General study results and limits: Repeated controlled infections reportedly drove waves of new clonotype selection in Vdelta2-negative, mostly Vdelta1+, gammadelta repertoires. Malian children's Vdelta2-negative repertoires appeared more expanded and less diverse than Australians'.

About this clone: Its cognate antigen is unknown. The TCRdb protein, from a much larger clone, departs from this DNA's translation at residue 14, likely by read error; the protein shown derives from the DNA.

TCRdb reanalyzed the multiplex PCR reads using CATT. The sample has tens of thousands of delta-chain clones; around 1.5% are singletons. This CDR3 contains 24 residues. The germline V gene encodes CDR1 TSWWSYY and CDR2 QGS. Trimming removed 4 bases from V and 0 bases from J, with 39 bases in between. The sample taken for sequencing was gamma-delta T cells from blood. The chain is built from TRDV1 and TRDJ1; D tentatively fits TRDD2 or TRDD3 (5 bases each). The J gene is not listed in TCRdb, so it was assigned here from a DNA match to germline. This TCR was sampled from a pool of human donors (malaria-infected and uninfected, not separated). The CDR3 nucleotides read TGTGCTCTTGGGGCCCAAAACGTAATTCCTGAGCCGGGGGGTACTAGTGGGTACACCGATAAACTCATCTTT. It translates to CALGAQNVIPEPGGTSGYTDKLIF.